Presented here are 14 T cell receptor beta chains from one specimen sequenced in a study of Graves' ophthalmopathy and Graves' hyperthyroidism. Amplification of the TCR beta CDR3 regions used RNA transcripts (as template). An initial RT-PCR round employing HTBI primers preceded a second-round multiplex PCR. One entry per CDR3 protein results from TCRdb running MiXCR on the multiplex PCR reads. The sample consists of 210,000 or so distinct CDR3 sequences, about 32% of them appearing once. Sample: peripheral blood. The receptors come from a man over 45 with Graves' ophthalmopathy.

For the CDR3, the DNA is TGTGCCAGCAGTACTAGCGGGAGCGTAGATACCTACGAGCAGTACTTC. Translation: CASSTSGSVDTYEQYF. The chain is built from TRBV6-5 and TRBJ2-7; 11 nucleotides agree with TRBD2. Germline V gene lookup returns CDR1 MNHEY and CDR2 SVGAGI. V gave up 5 bases and J gave up 2 bases; unmatched junction bases: 8. The CDR3 has 16 residues.

This clonotype was counted many times. V usage is TRBV6-4 and J usage is TRBJ2-2; tentative D call: TRBD1 (5 bases). The V gene lost 3 bases and the J gene lost 5 bases, with 10 bases spanning the gap. CDR1 is MRHNA and CDR2 is SNTAGT in the germline V gene. The CDR3 sequence is 14 residues long. CDR3 DNA sequence: TGTGCCAGCAGTGAAGGGGCCGAAACCGGGGAGCTGTTTTTT. It encodes CASSEGAETGELFF.

The rearrangement uses TRBV12-3 or TRBV12-4 and TRBJ1-1; D perhaps matches TRBD1 (6 bases). The CDR3 is 18 residues long. Trimming shortened V by 4 bases and J by 3 bases, and 24 bases separated the two germline ends. The CDR3 nucleotides are TGTGCCAGCAGTTACACCAGAGGGGGGCTGGGTGGGTACACTGAAGCTTTCTTT. Its protein is CASSYTRGGLGGYTEAFF.

The CDR3 here is CSVSREGRTGELFF. The CDR3 DNA sequence: TGCAGCGTGTCCCGGGAGGGACGGACCGGGGAGCTGTTTTTT. This chain connects TRBV29-1 to TRBJ2-2; TRBD2 agrees at 8 bases. The CDR3 has 14 residues. The V segment lost 6 bases and the J segment 5 bases; nucleotides outside the gene matches: 8. Germline values: CDR1 SQVTM, CDR2 ANQGSEA.

The genes are TRBV12-5 and TRBJ1-1, with a tentative D call TRBD1 (5 bases). Trimming removed 1 base from V and 5 bases from J, with 11 bases in between. This CDR3 has 14 residues. Germline V gene data show CDR1 as LGHNT and CDR2 as FRNRAP. As DNA, the CDR3 is TGTGCTAGTGGTTTGGGCGGGACGGCAACTGAAGCTTTCTTT. It codes for CASGLGGTATEAFF.

This clonotype has a count of ten or more. CDR3 nucleotides: TGTGCCAGCAGTTGGGCGAAGCGAACCTACGAGCAGTACTTC. Amino acids: CASSWAKRTYEQYF. The chain combines TRBV28 with TRBJ2-7, with D uncertain. The germline CDR1 and CDR2 sequences are MDHEN and SYDVKM. The V end was cut by 4 bases, the J end by 2 bases, with 12 bases between. CDR3 size: 14 residues.

This clonotype was detected many times. The rearrangement uses TRBV12-3 or TRBV12-4 and TRBJ2-7, with 7 bases identical to TRBD1. The CDR3 totals 15 residues. With V trimmed by 1 base and J by 0 bases, 3 bases remained unmatched. The CDR3 spells CASSLGGQYSYEQYF. In DNA, the CDR3 is TGTGCCAGCAGTTTAGGGGGACAGTACTCCTACGAGCAGTACTTC.

The V and J genes are TRBV12-3 or TRBV12-4 and TRBJ2-7; perhaps TRBD2 as D (5 bases). Trimming removed 6 bases at V and 5 bases at J, with 14 bases between. The CDR3 has 13 residues. In DNA form, the CDR3 reads TGTGCCAGCAGCCCTACCCTCGGGGACGAGCAGTACTTC. Translated: CASSPTLGDEQYF.

The gene calls are TRBV6-5 and TRBJ1-6; no firm D call. Trimming took off 6 bases at V and 4 bases at J, with 7 bases between the two ends. The CDR3 loop spans 13 amino acids. Germline V gives CDR1 MNHEY, CDR2 SVGAGI. The CDR3 sequence: CASSPDYNSPLHF. DNA for the CDR3: TGTGCCAGCAGCCCCGATTATAATTCACCCCTCCACTTT.

This clonotype has a count of ten or more. The V call is TRBV19, the J call TRBJ2-7; 7 bases align to TRBD1. Germline values: CDR1 LNHDA, CDR2 SQIVND (reference sequence). V shed 5 bases and J 3 bases; nucleotides not matched to a gene: 7. CDR3 length: 14 residues. In DNA, the CDR3 is TGTGCCAGTAGTCGGTTGTACAGGGGCTACGAGCAGTACTTC. It encodes CASSRLYRGYEQYF.

This clonotype has a count of ten or more. V usage is TRBV11-2 and J usage is TRBJ2-2; D perhaps matches TRBD2 (6 bases). Germline-derived CDR1 and CDR2 are SGHAT and FQNNGV. CDR3 length: 14 residues. V was trimmed by 2 bases and J by 4 bases, leaving 8 bases between them. The CDR3 bases are TGTGCCAGCAGCTTATCGCGGGGCACCGGGGAGCTGTTTTTT. Amino acids: CASSLSRGTGELFF.

Ten or more counts support this clonotype. The CDR3 DNA reads as TGTGCCAGCAGTTTAGGGTTGGCTAGCGGGAGAGAAGAGACCCAGTACTTC. This gives the protein CASSLGLASGREETQYF. This chain uses TRBV28 with TRBJ2-5, with 10 nucleotides matching TRBD2. The CDR3 length is 17 residues. The J segment lost 3 bases and the V segment lost 2 bases, leaving 9 bases of the junction unmatched. The V gene's germline CDR1 is MDHEN and CDR2 SYDVKM.

This clonotype was picked up a small number of times. For the CDR3, the DNA is TGTGCCACCAGTGATTTGGCTAGCAATGAGCAGTTCTTC. Translation: CATSDLASNEQFF. The chain recombines TRBV24-1 with TRBJ2-1; D is undetermined. The CDR3 consists of 13 residues. The V end was cut by 0 bases, the J end by 6 bases, with 5 bases between. Looked up from germline, CDR1 is KGHDR and CDR2 is SFDVKD.

This clonotype was observed at least ten times. This sequence joins TRBV7-8 and TRBJ2-4, with D hard to call. This CDR3 has 14 residues. In germline, CDR1 is SGHVS, CDR2 FQNEAQ. Trimming took off 1 base at V and 2 bases at J, with 6 bases between the two ends. Here the CDR3 DNA reads TGTGCCAGCAGCTTAGTGGGATCCAAAAACATTCAGTACTTC. Encoded protein: CASSLVGSKNIQYF.